Listed here are 21 T cell receptor beta chains from one sample, sequenced in a study of T cell changes during pregnancy in multiple sclerosis. Using immunoSEQ multiplex PCR, the repertoire was profiled, and TCRdb retains in-frame clones only, with some absent. This sample has 60,000 or so clones; around 90% occur once, and the top ten carry roughly 2.1%. The sequenced sample was peripheral blood, obtained in the second trimester of pregnancy. These receptors were taken from a female donor in good health, enrolled as a control in a pregnancy study.

The V call is TRBV5-4, the J call TRBJ1-4; 9 bases line up with TRBD1. This CDR3 spans 16 amino acids. Germline V gives CDR1 SGHNT, CDR2 YYREEE (reference sequence). Trimming removed 4 bases from V and 4 bases from J; junction bases left unmatched: 8. CDR3 protein: CASSPDPDRGNEKLFF. The CDR3 DNA reads as TGTGCCAGCAGCCCCGATCCGGACAGGGGTAATGAAAAACTGTTTTTT.

The chain recombines TRBV6-5 with TRBJ2-7; 7 positions agree with TRBD2. V shed 2 bases and J 0 bases; nucleotides not matched to a gene: 4. This CDR3 spans 15 amino acids. The germline gives CDR1 MNHEY, CDR2 SVGAGI. As DNA, the CDR3 is TGTGCCAGCAGTTACAGCGGGGCCAGCTCCTACGAGCAGTACTTC. This gives the protein CASSYSGASSYEQYF.

The chain couples TRBV30 to TRBJ1-5; TRBD1 might be the D (5 bases). The CDR3 totals 14 residues. Germline V gene data show CDR1 as GTSNPN and CDR2 as SVGIG (reference sequence). Trimming left V 2 bases short and J 7 bases short, with 15 bases between. For the CDR3, the DNA is TGTGCCTGGAGTACGGGGACTGGCGGACAGCCCCAGCATTTT. Its translation: CAWSTGTGGQPQHF.

The chain is built from TRBV29-1 and TRBJ1-1; the match to TRBD1 covers 10 bases. The V gene end was trimmed by 6 bases and the J gene end by 5 bases; junction bases not matched to a gene: 9. Germline lookup yields CDR1 SQVTM and CDR2 ANQGSEA. This CDR3 region has 14 residues. The DNA for the CDR3 is TGCAGCGTGCAAAGACAGGGGGCAAGGACTGAAGCTTTCTTT. Translation: CSVQRQGARTEAFF.

The genes are TRBV28 and TRBJ2-7, with TRBD2 as a possible D gene (5 bases). This CDR3 has 14 amino acids. Germline-derived CDR1 and CDR2 are MDHEN and SYDVKM. V dropped 6 bases and J dropped 6 bases, with 18 bases sitting between them. CDR3 bases: TGTGCCAGCAGCCCACCCCAGGAGGCGGCCGAGCAGTACTTC. It yields the protein CASSPPQEAAEQYF.

The J gene is TRBJ1-2, the V gene TRBV27; D is perhaps TRBD1 (5 bases). The germline V gene has CDR1 MNHEY and CDR2 SMNVEV (reference sequence). Trimming cost V 5 bases and J 3 bases, with 22 bases left between them. CDR3 size: 17 residues. The CDR3 coding sequence is TGTGCCAGCAGTAGAAACTACCAAGACAGAGGTGACTATGGCTACACCTTC. This encodes CASSRNYQDRGDYGYTF.

CDR3 protein: CASSSFGLYNEQFF. CDR3 DNA sequence: TGTGCCAGCAGCTCCTTTGGCCTGTACAATGAGCAGTTCTTC. The chain recombines TRBV7-9 with TRBJ2-1; no definite D call. The CDR3 spans 14 residues. V was cut by 4 bases and J by 4 bases, with 11 bases left in between. The germline gives CDR1 SEHNR, CDR2 FQNEAQ (reference sequence).

V is TRBV2 and J is TRBJ2-5; 8 bases map to TRBD2. The germline V gene has CDR1 SNHLY and CDR2 FYNNEI. The ends lost 6 bases at V and 4 bases at J; junction bases unmatched: 7. The CDR3 is 14 amino acids. CDR3 sequence reads: CASSRPGGGETQYF. CDR3 DNA sequence: TGTGCCAGCAGCCGTCCGGGGGGGGGAGAGACCCAGTACTTC.

The chain carries TRBV10-3 and TRBJ2-7, with a weak D call TRBD1 (6 bases). CDR1 ENHRY and CDR2 SYGVKD come from the germline V gene. This CDR3 has 12 residues. The germline V and J ends were trimmed by 5 bases and 4 bases, with 9 bases remaining between them. The CDR3 here is CAISTGQYEQYF. The CDR3 region has the DNA TGTGCCATCAGTACAGGACAGTACGAGCAGTACTTC.

V is TRBV5-8 and J is TRBJ2-7, with D unresolved. V lost 1 base and J 0 bases, leaving 8 bases between the germline ends. Germline V gene sequence: CDR1 SGHTS, CDR2 YDEGEE. CDR3 length: 14 residues. CDR3 in amino acids: CASSLLSSSYEQYF. The CDR3 DNA reads as TGTGCCAGCAGCTTGTTGTCGAGCTCCTACGAGCAGTACTTC.

This clone appeared once. The V call is TRBV6-5, the J call TRBJ2-5; TRBD2 aligns across 8 bases. The V gene end was trimmed by 6 bases and the J gene end by 4 bases; junction bases not matched to a gene: 10. This CDR3 has 15 amino acids. CDR1 MNHEY and CDR2 SVGAGI come from the germline V gene. CDR3 loop: CASRPRAGARETQYF. The CDR3 DNA reads as TGTGCCAGCAGACCTAGAGCGGGAGCGAGAGAGACCCAGTACTTC.

The chain uses TRBV25-1 and TRBJ2-3, with D possibly matching TRBD1 (6 bases). The CDR3 is 17 residues long. V gave up 6 bases and J gave up 5 bases, with 24 bases separating them. Germline-derived CDR1 and CDR2 are MGHDK and SYGVNS. The DNA for the CDR3 is TGTGCCAGCAGGGGACAAATTGTGATGAGTGGGGGAGATACGCAGTATTTT. Translation: CASRGQIVMSGGDTQYF. Full variable domain (remainder filled in from reference TRBV25-1 and TRBJ2-3): EADIYQTPRYLVIGTGKKITLECSQTMGHDKMYWYQQDPGMELHLIHYSYGVNSTEKGDLSSESTVSRIRTEHFPLTLESARPSHTSQYLCASRGQIVMSGGDTQYFGPGTRLTVL.

The CDR3 spells CAWRLWTGRVGYTF. CDR3 DNA sequence: TGTGCCTGGAGACTTTGGACAGGCCGTGTCGGCTACACCTTC. The V and J genes are TRBV30 and TRBJ1-2, with 7 bases identical to TRBD1. Germline values: CDR1 GTSNPN, CDR2 SVGIG (reference sequence). Losses at the gene ends were 3 bases for V and 8 bases for J; bases not matched to a gene: 12. CDR3 length equals 14 residues.

The CDR3 bases are TGTGCCAGCAGCTTGGTACAGATTCCCTACGAGCAGTACTTC. Its protein product is CASSLVQIPYEQYF. The V and J genes are TRBV5-6 and TRBJ2-7, with D unclear. CDR1 is SGHDT, CDR2 YYEEEE, per germline. The CDR3 has 14 residues. V was clipped by 0 bases and J by 2 bases, with 9 bases between them.

J is TRBJ2-2 and V is TRBV5-1; 8 positions match TRBD1. CDR1 is SGHRS, CDR2 YFSETQ, per germline. The CDR3 is 15 residues long. V lost 4 bases to trimming and J lost 4 bases; unmatched junction nucleotides: 6. This CDR3 is CASSEGQESTGELFF. DNA of the CDR3: TGCGCCAGCAGCGAGGGACAGGAGTCCACCGGGGAGCTGTTTTTT.

This clone was counted once. The chain is built from TRBV5-1 and TRBJ2-7, with no clear D. Trimming left V 4 bases short and J 1 base short, with 15 bases between. The CDR3 is 15 residues long. CDR1 and CDR2 (germline): SGHRS, YFSETQ. CDR3: CASSPESSSSYEQYF. CDR3 DNA: TGCGCCAGCAGCCCGGAGAGTAGTTCGTCCTACGAGCAGTACTTC. The whole variable domain, filled in from reference TRBV5-1 and TRBJ2-7, reads KAGVTQTPRYLIKTRGQQVTLSCSPISGHRSVSWYQQTPGQGLQFLFEYFSETQRNKGNFPGRFSGRQFSNSRSEMNVSTLELGDSALYLCASSPESSSSYEQYFGPGTRLTVT.

V gene TRBV6-6 combines with J gene TRBJ2-7; TRBD1 matches 7 bases. Trimming at V came to 5 bases and at J to 7 bases, leaving 11 bases not matched to a gene. The germline V gene has CDR1 MNHNY and CDR2 SVGAGI (reference sequence). The CDR3 sequence is 14 residues long. For the CDR3, the DNA is TGTGCCAGCAGTCAGAACACAGGGGTAAGGGAGCAGTACTTC. Protein: CASSQNTGVREQYF.

This chain links TRBV11-2 with TRBJ1-1; no clear D gene. CDR1 SGHAT and CDR2 FQNNGV come from the germline V gene. The CDR3 loop spans 12 amino acids. V gave up 7 bases and J gave up 7 bases, with 13 bases separating them. CDR3 nucleotides: TGTGCCAGCATCAACTCCGGACTTGAAGCTTTCTTT. This translates into CASINSGLEAFF.

The rearrangement links TRBV19 to TRBJ2-7; TRBD2 might be the D (5 bases). Trimming removed 5 bases at V and 6 bases at J, with 8 bases between. The CDR3 covers 11 residues. Germline V gene lookup returns CDR1 LNHDA and CDR2 SQIVND (reference sequence). This chain's CDR3 is CASSEGSEQYF. The CDR3 bases are TGTGCCAGTAGTGAGGGTAGCGAGCAGTACTTC.

This chain connects TRBV7-9 to TRBJ2-2; 7 bases line up with TRBD1. The J segment lost 4 bases and the V segment lost 5 bases, leaving 4 bases of the junction unmatched. The CDR3 is made up of 14 amino acids. CDR1 and CDR2 from the germline V gene are SEHNR and FQNEAQ (reference sequence). Here the CDR3 reads CASSHPGGTGELFF. Here the CDR3 DNA reads TGTGCCAGCAGCCACCCAGGGGGCACCGGGGAGCTGTTTTTT.

The chain uses TRBV5-1 and TRBJ1-1; tentatively, D is TRBD1 (6 bases). CDR1 SGHRS and CDR2 YFSETQ come from the germline V gene. V was trimmed by 7 bases and J by 4 bases, leaving 17 bases between them. The CDR3 is 14 residues long. CDR3 in DNA: TGCGCCAGCTTAAGGGGGACGGGAAGCACTGAAGCTTTCTTT. Its translation is CASLRGTGSTEAFF.